This T cell receptor beta chain was recovered during a study of CD8 T cells in Susac syndrome (dated by TCRdb to about 2019). In terms of the full investigation: Repertoire sequencing was used to test whether CD8+ T cell activation and differentiation in Susac syndrome was antigen driven.

Peripheral blood CD8+ and CD4+ T cells from healthy donors, Susac syndrome patients and multiple sclerosis patients were profiled using high-throughput TCR beta sequencing. The multiple sclerosis controls were treatment-naive patients who had stable or active relapsing-remitting disease and met the revised McDonald criteria. Bulk CD8+ and CD4+ T cells were purified by magnetic negative isolation, while CD8+ TEMRA cells were enriched using FACS. Blood was drawn into EDTA tubes, processed within 24 hours, and PBMCs were isolated by density gradient centrifugation. PBMCs intended for TCR sequencing were frozen in liquid nitrogen and were later thawed in a 37 degrees C water bath. The sorted or isolated CD4+, CD8+ and CD8+ TEMRA cells had a purity of 90% or higher. The CDR3 spans 17 residues, from the cysteine through the phenylalanine. Left in the record is the CDR3 DNA by itself, 51 bases read in frame from the first base. CDR1 is given as MGHRA and CDR2 as YSYEKL, both from the germline V gene. V loses 1 base, J loses 2 bases, and the germline ends lie 15 bases apart.

Broader findings and caveats from the paper: The TCR sequencing and HLA analysis was acknowledged to have included a relatively small number of individuals.

RNA was extracted with the RNeasy kit and about 0.45 to 1 ug was reverse transcribed using random hexamers. The immunoSEQ multiplex PCR assay, covering 54 Vbeta and 13 Jbeta segments, was used to amplify TCR beta CDR3 regions. PCR amplification bias was corrected by using a synthetic template baseline for primer optimization and computational correction. Per the original workflow: Reads were annotated to V, D and J genes per IMGT and analyzed with immunoSEQ Analyzer, keeping only productive sequences. Clonality was computed as one minus Shannon entropy normalized by log2 of the number of productive unique sequences. For each patient and control, public and private clones were evaluated within the 100 most prevalent clones. Clones were defined as Susac-specific if absent from the healthy and MS cohorts, from more than 900 published viral clones and from other ImmuneACCESS disease sequences. The raw public reads went through TCRdb reprocessing: fastp at Q25, MiXCR clone calling, in-frame beta chains kept. Entries that share a CDR3 protein sequence are merged under the most common genes and DNA. What appears here as the V and J calls and clone size reflects TCRdb's work, not the paper's. The sample table shows around 77,000 distinct CDR3 sequences, and 96% are seen once. The ten most abundant clones make up around 0.11% of the sample.

A note on this clonotype: No cognate antigen has been identified for it. It has no much larger one-base neighbor in the sample; base qualities were not kept.

The V and J segments used are TRBV4-1 and TRBJ2-1; TRBD2 is a possible D gene, resting on 5 matching bases. Material for sequencing was CD4+ T cells from PBMCs. The clonotype originates from a human donor with multiple sclerosis. The CDR3 in this case is CASSQGARGNTYNEQFF. The nucleotides read TGCGCCAGCAGCCAAGGGGCACGGGGAAACACCTACAATGAGCAGTTCTTC.